Each of the 15 T cell receptor beta chains below was sequenced from the same sample in a study of T cells after yellow fever vaccination. TCRdb re-derived calls from the 5' RACE reads in MiXCR, one entry per CDR3 protein. This repertoire shows about 400,000 distinct CDR3 sequences, approximately 10% found once; its top ten account for more than 15%. Specimen: PBMCs, collected on the day of the first yellow fever vaccination. The receptors come from a man aged 18 to 30 who received the YFV17D yellow fever vaccine.

This clonotype showed up just a few times. In DNA, the CDR3 is TGCAGCGCGTCCGGGACAGGGGGTTCACCCCTCCACTTT. Protein: CSASGTGGSPLHF. The genes are TRBV29-1 and TRBJ1-6; 11 nucleotides align to TRBD1. Germline CDR1 is SQVTM and CDR2 is ANQGSEA. CDR3 length: 13 residues. Trimming took 7 bases from V and 9 from J; bases not matched to a gene: 5.

This clonotype has at least ten counts. The chain recombines TRBV5-1 with TRBJ2-1; 7 bases are a match to TRBD1. V lost 3 bases, J lost 2 bases, and 2 bases stayed unmatched. The CDR3 extends over 14 amino acids. Per the germline V gene, CDR1 is SGHRS and CDR2 is YFSETQ. The CDR3 sequence is CASSSQGPYNEQFF. The CDR3 DNA reads TGCGCCAGCAGCTCACAGGGGCCCTACAATGAGCAGTTCTTC.

There are a few counts of this clonotype. In nucleotides, the CDR3 is TGTGCCACCAGTGATAGGCTAGCCGCAGATACGCAGTATTTT. Translation: CATSDRLAADTQYF. This chain links TRBV24-1 with TRBJ2-3; a possible D gene is TRBD2 (5 bases). This CDR3 region has 14 residues. Germline CDR1 is KGHDR and CDR2 is SFDVKD. V lost 3 bases, J lost 4 bases, and 10 bases lay in between.

The V gene is TRBV20-1, the J gene TRBJ1-5; D not resolved. Germline CDR1 and CDR2: DFQATT and SNEGSKA (reference sequence). The V end was cut by 3 bases, the J end by 1 base, with 13 bases between. This CDR3 region has 15 residues. CDR3 residues: CSASVQSKSNQPQHF. Written as DNA, the CDR3 is TGCAGTGCTAGCGTTCAGTCTAAGAGCAATCAGCCCCAGCATTTT.

In its sample, this clonotype was seen a few times. The V gene is TRBV5-4, the J gene TRBJ1-2; D gene unclear. Germline V lookup: CDR1 SGHNT, CDR2 YYREEE (reference sequence). V lost 3 bases and J lost 3, with 15 bases in between. CDR3 length: 15 residues. CDR3 coding DNA: TGTGCCAGCAGCTCCCCCGCCCGAAGGTACTATGGCTACACCTTC. Its protein product is CASSSPARRYYGYTF.

This clonotype turned up a few times. The CDR3 region is CASSLWVGEGRTEAFF. The CDR3 DNA reads TGTGCCAGCAGCTTGTGGGTAGGTGAGGGGCGGACTGAAGCTTTCTTT. The V and J genes are TRBV5-6 and TRBJ1-1; D may be TRBD1 (5 bases). The length of the CDR3 is 16 residues. Germline V CDR1 and CDR2: SGHDT, YYEEEE. Trimming took off 1 base at V and 5 bases at J, with 18 bases between the two ends.

There are many counts of this clonotype. The chain links TRBV6-1 to TRBJ2-3; 8 bases agree with TRBD2. With V trimmed by 7 bases and J by 2 bases, 11 bases remained unmatched. The CDR3 loop spans 16 amino acids. Germline CDR1 and CDR2: MNHNS and SASEGT. CDR3 in DNA: TGTGCCAGCACCCCCCCGGGAGGGGTTCTCACAGATACGCAGTATTTT. Amino acids: CASTPPGGVLTDTQYF.

The rearrangement joins TRBV6-4 to TRBJ2-2, with 7 bases identical to TRBD1. The J segment lost 6 bases and the V segment lost 0 bases, leaving 4 bases of the junction unmatched. CDR3 length equals 15 residues. The germline V gene encodes CDR1 MRHNA and CDR2 SNTAGT. The CDR3 coding sequence is TGTGCCAGCAGTGACTCAAACAGGGGCTCCGGGGAGCTGTTTTTT. It specifies CASSDSNRGSGELFF.

The J gene is TRBJ1-6, the V gene TRBV4-2; tentative D call: TRBD1 (6 bases). The CDR3 consists of 16 residues. V was pared by 0 bases and J by 9 bases, with 15 bases between. Germline-derived CDR1 and CDR2 are LGHNA and YNFKEQ. CDR3 protein: CASSQDRGPASSPLHF. The CDR3 nucleotides are TGTGCCAGCAGCCAAGACAGGGGACCGGCATCTTCACCCCTCCACTTT.

V gene TRBV6-6 combines with J gene TRBJ2-7; the match to TRBD1 covers 7 bases. CDR1 and CDR2 from the germline V gene are MNHNY and SVGAGI (reference sequence). The V segment lost 10 bases and the J segment 5 bases; nucleotides outside the gene matches: 8. The CDR3 contains 12 residues. The CDR3 DNA is TGTGCCACCAACAGGGGCCGGGACGAGCAGTACTTC. Translating it yields CATNRGRDEQYF.

The chain has TRBV12-3 or TRBV12-4 and TRBJ1-5, with 8 bases that match TRBD1. The CDR3 is 14 residues long. The ends lost 5 bases at V and 5 bases at J; junction bases unmatched: 5. In DNA form, the CDR3 reads TGTGCCAGCAGTCCACAGGGGGACGATCAGCCCCAGCATTTT. Its translation: CASSPQGDDQPQHF.

V gene TRBV29-1 combines with J gene TRBJ1-5; TRBD1 matches at 8 bases. V trimming: 2 bases; J trimming: 7 bases; junction bases outside the gene matches: 7. CDR1 and CDR2 (germline): SQVTM, ANQGSEA. This CDR3 comprises 14 residues. The CDR3: CSVETQGAGQPQHF. In DNA, the CDR3 is TGCAGCGTTGAAACCCAGGGGGCTGGGCAGCCCCAGCATTTT.

The chain has TRBV5-1 and TRBJ1-1; TRBD1 matches at 8 bases. This CDR3 has 14 amino acids. The J segment lost 4 bases and the V segment lost 4 bases, leaving 6 bases of the junction unmatched. CDR1 and CDR2 (germline): SGHRS, YFSETQ. CDR3 residues: CASSVDRAGTEAFF. In DNA, the CDR3 is TGCGCCAGCAGCGTGGACAGGGCGGGCACTGAAGCTTTCTTT.

This chain joins TRBV18 and TRBJ2-7, with TRBD1 matching over 7 bases. The germline CDR1 and CDR2 sequences are KGHSH and LQKENI. CDR3 size: 13 residues. The CDR3 protein is CASSPQGADEPYV. The DNA for the CDR3 is TGTGCCAGCTCACCACAGGGGGCGGACGAGCCGTACGTC.

The chain is built from TRBV3-1 and TRBJ1-2; tentative D call: TRBD1 (6 bases). The CDR3 totals 13 residues. CDR1 is LGHDT and CDR2 is YNNKEL in the germline V gene (reference sequence). The V end lost 1 base, the J end lost 8 bases, and 11 bases lay between the germline ends. In DNA, the CDR3 is TGTGCCAGCAGCCAAGTGTCAGGGGACGGCTACACCTTC. Residues: CASSQVSGDGYTF.